A selection of T cell receptor beta chains follows, all from one sample in a study of blood T cell repertoires in COVID-19. Assay: immunoSEQ multiplex PCR; the TCRdb copy retains only in-frame clones and omits some. Of 140,000 to 150,000 clones listed, 81% were seen once; the top ten hold around 8.5%. Sequencing input: peripheral blood. These receptors all come from a human donor in a cohort sampled during active COVID-19. Both conserved end residues are part of each CDR3. The D gene is left open where the match is weak. A clone size is listed for some rows: how often the clone was seen (once, few, many), or a class if it is expanded.

J gene,CDR3 length,V gene,clone size,D gene,CDR3 DNA,CDR3 protein
TRBJ2-7,15,TRBV7-9,-,TRBD1,TGTGCCAGCAGCCCAAGACAGGGTCAAAGCTACGAGCAGTACTTC,CASSPRQGQSYEQYF
TRBJ2-1,14,TRBV7-3,-,TRBD2,TGTGCCAGCAGCTCGACTAGCGGAGCGGGTGAGCAGTTCTTC,CASSSTSGAGEQFF
TRBJ1-3,17,TRBV9,-,TRBD1,TGTGCCAGCAGCGTAGCCGGGACAGAGTACTCTGGAAACACCATATATTTT,CASSVAGTEYSGNTIYF
TRBJ2-7,16,TRBV7-2,-,TRBD2,TGTGCCAGCAGCTTAATTCGCGGGAGGACCTCCTACGAGCAGTACTTC,CASSLIRGRTSYEQYF
TRBJ2-1,13,TRBV6-6,few,-,TGTGCCAGCTCGACTCACCCGGGGAATGAGCAGTTCTTC,CASSTHPGNEQFF
TRBJ2-7,13,TRBV7-3,-,-,TGTGCCAGCAGCTCCGGTTCCTCGGACGAGCAGTACTTC,CASSSGSSDEQYF
TRBJ1-4,15,TRBV18,-,-,TGTGCCAGCTCACCGGGGACTGGACTCGGGGAAAAACTGTTTTTT,CASSPGTGLGEKLFF
TRBJ1-1,15,TRBV6-2/TRBV6-3,-,-,TGTGCCAGCAGTCGCACCGGGACATCGAACACTGAAGCTTTCTTT,CASSRTGTSNTEAFF
TRBJ2-3,11,TRBV9,-,-,TGTGCCAGCAGCTTCGGGGGTACGCAGTATTTT,CASSFGGTQYF
TRBJ2-2,17,TRBV4-3,once,TRBD1,TGCGCCAGCAGCCAAGATAGGGGACAGGTTGCCACCGGGGAGCTGTTTTTT,CASSQDRGQVATGELFF
TRBJ2-7,14,TRBV28,once,TRBD1,TGTGCCAGCAAGAAACAGGGGTTGGTGTACGAGCAGTACTTC,CASKKQGLVYEQYF
TRBJ2-3,14,TRBV2,-,-,TGTGCCAGCAGTGGATCGGGAGCCACAGATACGCAGTATTTT,CASSGSGATDTQYF
TRBJ1-5,13,TRBV9,-,-,TGTGCCAGCAGCGTAGTCGTGTCCGGGCCCCAGCATTTT,CASSVVVSGPQHF
TRBJ2-6,16,TRBV7-3,-,-,TGTGCCAGCAGCGTCACAGGAAACTCTGGGGCCAACGTCCTGACTTTC,CASSVTGNSGANVLTF
TRBJ1-5,12,TRBV28,-,-,TGTGCCAGCCTGCGTAGCAATCAGCCCCAGCATTTT,CASLRSNQPQHF
TRBJ2-5,15,TRBV4-1,-,-,TGCGCCAGCAGCCAAGTTTATCGGGAATTAGAGACCCAGTACTTC,CASSQVYRELETQYF
TRBJ2-3,15,TRBV5-1,-,-,TGCGCCAGCAGCTTAGGGGCAGGCGGCACAGATACGCAGTATTTT,CASSLGAGGTDTQYF
TRBJ2-7,16,TRBV23-1,many,TRBD1,TGCGCCAGCAGTCGAGTGACAGGGTTGGGGGCCTACGAGCAGTACTTC,CASSRVTGLGAYEQYF
TRBJ2-7,15,TRBV27,-,TRBD2,TGTGCCAGCAGTTTAGCTACTAGCGGAACCTACGAGCAGTACTTC,CASSLATSGTYEQYF
TRBJ2-6,18,TRBV7-2,once,TRBD1,TGTGCCAGCAGCTTTTGGACAGGGGGCATCTCTGGGGCCAACGTCCTGACTTTC,CASSFWTGGISGANVLTF
TRBJ2-5,15,TRBV7-2,-,TRBD2,TGTGCCAGCAGCTTAGCAGGACTAGGTGGGGAGACCCAGTACTTC,CASSLAGLGGETQYF
TRBJ1-5,15,TRBV4-3,-,-,TGCGCCAGCAGCCTGGGAGCGACCGGTAATCAGCCCCAGCATTTT,CASSLGATGNQPQHF
TRBJ1-1,14,TRBV11-3,-,-,TGTGCCAGCAGCATACAAGTGGGTTGGAGGGTGGCTTTCTTT,CASSIQVGWRVAFF
TRBJ1-1,13,TRBV25-1,-,TRBD1,TGTGCCAGCAGTCTCTTGGGGACAGGGTCAGCTTTCTTT,CASSLLGTGSAFF
TRBJ2-5,15,TRBV5-1,once,TRBD1,TGCGCCAGCAGCGACCCGGGACAGGGGGCTGAGACCCAGTACTTC,CASSDPGQGAETQYF
TRBJ2-5,18,TRBV14,-,-,TGTGCCAGCAGCCAAGATCGGGGCGGGGCACCGTATCAAGAGACCCAGTACTTC,CASSQDRGGAPYQETQYF
TRBJ2-1,16,TRBV28,-,TRBD2,TGTGCCAGCAGTCTCCAACTAGCGGGAGGGTACATTGAGCAGTTCTTC,CASSLQLAGGYIEQFF
TRBJ1-1,15,TRBV6-5,-,TRBD1,TGTGCCAGCAACCCAACCGGGACAGGGGACACTGAAGCTTTCTTT,CASNPTGTGDTEAFF
TRBJ2-1,16,TRBV19,-,TRBD2,TGTGCCAGTAGTGTCGCTAGCGGGAGCTCCTACAATGAGCAGTTCTTC,CASSVASGSSYNEQFF